These 28 T cell receptor beta chains were sequenced from one sample in a study of T cell repertoires in cytomegalovirus infection. TCRdb re-derived calls from the reads in MiXCR, one entry per CDR3 protein. The table has around 740,000 distinct CDR3 sequences, less than 40% seen once; the top ten hold more than 2.5%. The sample consisted of PBMCs. The receptors stem from a human donor in good health (CMV status not recorded). Some clones in this sample may be carry-over from other donors' samples.

This chain joins TRBV28 and TRBJ2-6; D gene ambiguous. Germline V lookup: CDR1 MDHEN, CDR2 SYDVKM. The CDR3 is 13 amino acids. The V and J ends lost 10 bases and 3 bases respectively, with 10 bases between them. The CDR3 DNA follows: TGTGCCACAGACAAACGTGGGGCCAACGTCCTGACTTTC. Protein product: CATDKRGANVLTF.

This clonotype is a singleton in its sample. The chain recombines TRBV19 with TRBJ2-3; D may be TRBD2 (6 bases). Trimming shortened V by 2 bases and J by 0 bases, and 12 bases separated the two germline ends. Germline loops: CDR1 LNHDA, CDR2 SQIVND (reference sequence). The CDR3 totals 16 residues. The CDR3 region has the DNA TGTGCCAGTAGTATAATGGCGGGGAGTAGCACAGATACGCAGTATTTT. It is translated as CASSIMAGSSTDTQYF.

The chain recombines TRBV7-9 with TRBJ2-3; D is unresolved. Trimming cost V 1 base and J 1 base, with 9 bases left between them. Germline V gene sequence: CDR1 SEHNR, CDR2 FQNEAQ (reference sequence). This CDR3 is built from 15 residues. The CDR3 coding sequence is TGTGCCAGCAGCTTAGAAAACCCGGGCACAGATACGCAGTATTTT. This sequence encodes CASSLENPGTDTQYF.

Written as DNA, the CDR3 is TGTGCCAGCTCCGGAGGGGGCGGCACCGGGGAGCTGTTTTTT. It encodes CASSGGGGTGELFF. The chain employs TRBV12-3 or TRBV12-4 and TRBJ2-2; D is perhaps TRBD1 (7 bases). V was clipped by 8 bases and J by 4 bases, with 14 bases between them. The CDR3 is made up of 14 amino acids.

In its sample, this clonotype was seen a few times. V usage is TRBV5-6 and J usage is TRBJ2-5; the D is unclear. The germline V gene encodes CDR1 SGHDT and CDR2 YYEEEE. Trimming removed 4 bases at V and 5 bases at J, with 9 bases between. This CDR3 spans 12 amino acids. The CDR3 region has the DNA TGTGCCAGCAGCACCCAGCCGGAGACCCAGTACTTC. It is translated as CASSTQPETQYF.

In its sample, this clonotype was seen a few times. The chain employs TRBV9 and TRBJ1-1; no clear D. With 4 bases removed from V and 3 bases from J, the gap between germline ends came to 16 bases. Germline-derived CDR1 and CDR2 are SGDLS and YYNGEE. CDR3 size: 15 residues. This CDR3 is CASSPRSGGHTEAFF. In DNA, the CDR3 is TGTGCCAGCAGCCCCCGATCTGGCGGGCACACTGAAGCTTTCTTT.

V is TRBV4-1 and J is TRBJ2-3; 9 bases are shared with TRBD2. Germline-derived CDR1 and CDR2 are MGHRA and YSYEKL. V lost 1 base, J lost 6 bases, and 8 bases stayed unmatched. The CDR3 runs to 16 residues. Written as DNA, the CDR3 is TGCGCCAGCAGCCAAGGAAGCGGGGGGCTCCCCGATACGCAGTATTTT. Its protein product is CASSQGSGGLPDTQYF.

The V call is TRBV28, the J call TRBJ1-1, with D possibly TRBD1 on 5 matching bases. Trimming took off 3 bases at V and 11 bases at J, with 19 bases between the two ends. This CDR3 has 14 amino acids. CDR1 is MDHEN and CDR2 is SYDVKM in the germline V gene. CDR3 protein: CASSFGSGLDTAFF. DNA for the CDR3: TGTGCCAGCAGTTTTGGTTCTGGGTTGGACACCGCTTTCTTT.

J is TRBJ2-4 and V is TRBV12-3 or TRBV12-4; D perhaps matches TRBD1 (5 bases). The CDR3 sequence is 15 residues long. Trimming cost V 7 bases and J 0 bases, with 13 bases left between them. The CDR3 protein is CASTAGLLAKNIQYF. CDR3 coding DNA: TGTGCCAGCACGGCAGGGCTACTAGCCAAAAACATTCAGTACTTC.

Turning to this clonotype: The junction shows a germline mismatch at one end, possibly a read error. The rearrangement uses TRBV19 and TRBJ2-5; D is perhaps TRBD1 (6 bases). The germline V gene has CDR1 LNHDA and CDR2 SQIVND (reference sequence). CDR3 length: 15 amino acids. The CDR3 loop is CAISGQSTGFRTQYF. CDR3 coding DNA: TGTGCCATTAGTGGACAGAGTACTGGGTTCCGGACCCAGTACTTC. The full variable domain, its missing parts supplied by reference TRBV19 and TRBJ2-5, is DGGITQSPKYLFRKEGQNVTLSCEQNLNHDAMYWYRQDPGQGLRLIYYSQIVNDFQKGDIAEGYSVSREKKESFPLTVTSAQKNPTAFYLCAISGQSTGFRTQYFGPGTRLLVL.

This clonotype was found a few times. DNA of the CDR3: TGTGCCAGCAGCTCAAAGAATGAGCAGTTCTTC. It encodes CASSSKNEQFF. The chain uses TRBV7-2 and TRBJ2-1; D is undetermined. CDR3 length equals 11 residues. Germline V gene data show CDR1 as SGHTA and CDR2 as FQGNSA. V lost 4 bases and J lost 7, with 5 bases in between.

This clonotype came up a few times. The rearrangement links TRBV30 to TRBJ1-5; D may be TRBD1 (6 bases). Germline values: CDR1 GTSNPN, CDR2 SVGIG (reference sequence). This CDR3 spans 12 amino acids. V shed 7 bases and J shed 3 bases, with 10 bases lying between them. DNA of the CDR3: TGTGCCTTGGGGGGCTACAATCAGCCCCAGCATTTT. Translation gives CALGGYNQPQHF.

At least ten counts were recorded for this clonotype. The chain links TRBV7-2 to TRBJ1-3; TRBD1 is a possible D gene (5 bases). Germline CDR1 and CDR2: SGHTA and FQGNSA. Trimming left V 5 bases short and J 1 base short, with 15 bases between. The CDR3 has 16 residues. The CDR3 nucleotides read TGTGCCAGCAGCATTCGGGACGGGTTATCTGGAAACACCATATATTTT. Translated, it gives CASSIRDGLSGNTIYF. The whole variable domain, filled in from reference TRBV7-2 and TRBJ1-3, reads GAGVSQSPSNKVTEKGKDVELRCDPISGHTALYWYRQSLGQGLEFLIYFQGNSAPDKSGLPSDRFSAERTGGSVSTLTIQRTQQEDSAVYLCASSIRDGLSGNTIYFGEGSWLTVV.

The genes are TRBV6-6 and TRBJ1-3; D not certain. Germline values: CDR1 MNHNY, CDR2 SVGAGI (reference sequence). Trimming cost V 1 base and J 6 bases, with 4 bases left between them. CDR3 length: 12 residues. For the CDR3, the DNA is TGTGCCAGCAGTTACTTGGTAAACACCATATATTTT. Residues: CASSYLVNTIYF.

The chain couples TRBV28 to TRBJ2-3; D not resolved. V lost 3 bases and J lost 0, with 22 bases in between. CDR3 length equals 19 residues. Germline lookup yields CDR1 MDHEN and CDR2 SYDVKM. CDR3 protein: CASSLAAGVPPSSTDTQYF. The CDR3 DNA follows: TGTGCCAGCAGTTTGGCGGCAGGTGTCCCTCCCTCTAGCACAGATACGCAGTATTTT.

The chain carries TRBV28 and TRBJ2-2; weak D call: TRBD1 (8 bases). CDR3 length equals 17 residues. Germline V lookup: CDR1 MDHEN, CDR2 SYDVKM. Trimming pared 5 bases from V and 0 bases from J, leaving 16 bases between. This CDR3 is CASSPGGQGSNTGELFF. DNA for the CDR3: TGTGCCAGCAGTCCGGGAGGACAGGGATCGAACACCGGGGAGCTGTTTTTT.

The rearrangement uses TRBV6-5 and TRBJ1-6; unclear D gene. V was pared by 2 bases and J by 6 bases, with 14 bases between. This CDR3 has 16 amino acids. Germline V CDR1 and CDR2: MNHEY, SVGAGI. CDR3 bases: TGTGCCAGCAGTTACCAAACATGGGGAGGTAATTCACCCCTCCACTTT. Its translation: CASSYQTWGGNSPLHF.

The chain is built from TRBV5-8 and TRBJ1-1, with 7 bases aligning to TRBD1. V lost 7 bases and J lost 4; bases outside the gene matches: 13. This CDR3 has 15 amino acids. In germline, CDR1 is SGHTS, CDR2 YDEGEE. Here the CDR3 DNA reads TGTGCCAGCGATCGACCGGGACAGATGGTCACTGAAGCTTTCTTT. Amino acids: CASDRPGQMVTEAFF.

The chain combines TRBV19 with TRBJ2-3, with 8 bases identical to TRBD1. The CDR3 covers 15 residues. CDR1 and CDR2 (germline): LNHDA, SQIVND (reference sequence). V dropped 8 bases and J dropped 0; count of bases not matched to a gene: 7. CDR3 residues: CASGQGQASTDTQYF. CDR3 nucleotide sequence: TGTGCCAGTGGCCAGGGACAGGCTAGCACAGATACGCAGTATTTT.

In its sample, this clonotype was seen many times. This sequence joins TRBV7-9 and TRBJ2-1, with 10 bases aligning to TRBD2. This CDR3 comprises 19 residues. CDR1 is SEHNR and CDR2 is FQNEAQ in the germline V gene (reference sequence). The J segment lost 0 bases and the V segment lost 0 bases, leaving 8 bases of the junction unmatched. CDR3 in DNA: TGTGCCAGCAGCTTAGCGGGGCTAGCGGGAGTTGCCTCCTACAATGAGCAGTTCTTC. It specifies CASSLAGLAGVASYNEQFF. Combining the CDR3 with reference TRBV7-9 and TRBJ2-1 gives the whole variable domain DTGVSQNPRHKITKRGQNVTFRCDPISEHNRLYWYRQTLGQGPEFLTYFQNEAQLEKSRLLSDRFSAERPKGSFSTLEIQRTEQGDSAMYLCASSLAGLAGVASYNEQFFGPGTRLTVL.

This clonotype was observed at least ten times. This chain joins TRBV7-6 and TRBJ1-6; 11 bases fit TRBD1. The CDR3 length is 18 residues. The V gene end was trimmed by 1 base and the J gene end by 10 bases; junction bases not matched to a gene: 12. Germline CDR1 and CDR2: SGHVS and FNYEAQ. The CDR3 reads CASSLGNFRTGGRSPLHF. As DNA, the CDR3 is TGTGCCAGCAGCTTAGGAAATTTTAGGACAGGGGGCCGATCACCCCTCCACTTT.

V is TRBV12-3 or TRBV12-4 and J is TRBJ2-3; D unresolved. Trimming pared 5 bases from V and 8 bases from J, leaving 14 bases between. This CDR3 has 13 residues. CDR3 DNA: TGTGCCAGCAGTCTCGGGCCCGGTCCTACGCAGTATTTT. This translates into CASSLGPGPTQYF.

This clonotype was counted between two and nine times. The chain uses TRBV12-3 or TRBV12-4 and TRBJ2-7; 9 bases match TRBD1. The CDR3 is made up of 17 amino acids. The J segment lost 0 bases and the V segment lost 3 bases, leaving 9 bases of the junction unmatched. The CDR3 protein is CASSFGTGGGSSYEQYF. CDR3 coding DNA: TGTGCCAGCAGTTTTGGCACAGGGGGCGGGAGCTCCTACGAGCAGTACTTC.

V is TRBV6-1 and J is TRBJ2-1; TRBD2 agrees at 13 bases. The germline V gene encodes CDR1 MNHNS and CDR2 SASEGT. The CDR3 length is 15 residues. Germline trimming cut 6 bases from V and 12 bases from J; bases unmatched to any gene: 11. This chain's CDR3 is CASSFTSGGVGVQFF. In DNA, the CDR3 is TGTGCCAGCAGCTTTACTAGCGGGGGGGTAGGGGTGCAGTTCTTC.

The chain joins TRBV5-5 to TRBJ2-2, with a tentative D call TRBD1 (7 bases). The CDR3 totals 15 residues. Looked up from germline, CDR1 is SGHKS and CDR2 is YYEKEE (reference sequence). Trimming took 2 bases from V and 6 from J, leaving 14 bases between them. CDR3 sequence: CASSFWQGEAGELFF. The CDR3, as DNA: TGTGCCAGCAGCTTCTGGCAGGGGGAGGCCGGGGAGCTGTTTTTT.

The chain couples TRBV20-1 to TRBJ2-1; 9 nucleotides match TRBD1. The V gene's germline CDR1 is DFQATT and CDR2 SNEGSKA (reference sequence). V shed 5 bases, J shed 6 bases, and the junction held 5 bases outside the gene matches. The CDR3 is 13 amino acids. In DNA form, the CDR3 reads TGCAGTGCTTCCGGGACAGGGCTCAATGAGCAGTTCTTC. This translates into CSASGTGLNEQFF.

This clonotype has just a few counts. V usage is TRBV19 and J usage is TRBJ1-1; no clear D. V gave up 8 bases and J gave up 0 bases, with 10 bases separating them. The CDR3 has 13 amino acids. CDR1 is LNHDA, CDR2 SQIVND, per germline (reference sequence). The CDR3 nucleotides are TGTGCCAGTTCGAACAACATGAACACTGAAGCTTTCTTT. This gives the protein CASSNNMNTEAFF.

The V gene is TRBV18, the J gene TRBJ1-1, with D perhaps matching TRBD1 (6 bases). V gave up 0 bases and J gave up 7 bases, with 21 bases separating them. This CDR3 comprises 17 residues. CDR1 KGHSH and CDR2 LQKENI come from the germline V gene. The DNA for the CDR3 is TGTGCCAGCTCACCACCGATGAACAGGGCCCCAGAGAGTGAAGCTTTCTTT. Protein product: CASSPPMNRAPESEAFF.